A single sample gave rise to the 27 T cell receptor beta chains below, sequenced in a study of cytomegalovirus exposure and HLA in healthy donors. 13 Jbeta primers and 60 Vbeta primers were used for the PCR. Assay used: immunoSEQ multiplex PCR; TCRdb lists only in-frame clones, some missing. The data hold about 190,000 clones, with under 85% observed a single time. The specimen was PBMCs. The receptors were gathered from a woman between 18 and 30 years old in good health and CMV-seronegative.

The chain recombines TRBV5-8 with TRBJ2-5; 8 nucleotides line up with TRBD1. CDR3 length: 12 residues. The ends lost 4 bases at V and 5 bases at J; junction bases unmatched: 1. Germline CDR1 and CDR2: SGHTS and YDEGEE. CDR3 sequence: CASSRDRETQYF. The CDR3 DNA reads TGTGCCAGCAGCAGGGACAGGGAGACCCAGTACTTC. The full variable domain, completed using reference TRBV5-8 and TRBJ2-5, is EAGVTQSPTHLIKTRGQQATLRCSPISGHTSVYWYQQALGLGLQFLLWYDEGEERNRGNFPPRFSGRQFPNYSSELNVNALELEDSALYLCASSRDRETQYFGPGTRLLVL.

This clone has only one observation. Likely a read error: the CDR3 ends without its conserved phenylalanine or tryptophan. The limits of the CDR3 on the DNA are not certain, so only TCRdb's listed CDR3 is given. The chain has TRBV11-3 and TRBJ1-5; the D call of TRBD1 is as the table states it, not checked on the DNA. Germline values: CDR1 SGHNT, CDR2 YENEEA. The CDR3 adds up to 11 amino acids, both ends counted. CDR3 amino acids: CASSLDQGPGR.

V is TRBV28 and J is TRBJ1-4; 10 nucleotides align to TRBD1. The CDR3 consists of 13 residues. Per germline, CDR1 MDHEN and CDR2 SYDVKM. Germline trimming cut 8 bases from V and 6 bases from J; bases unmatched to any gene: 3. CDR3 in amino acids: CASGGTGDEKLFF. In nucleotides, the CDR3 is TGTGCCAGCGGCGGGACAGGGGATGAAAAACTGTTTTTT.

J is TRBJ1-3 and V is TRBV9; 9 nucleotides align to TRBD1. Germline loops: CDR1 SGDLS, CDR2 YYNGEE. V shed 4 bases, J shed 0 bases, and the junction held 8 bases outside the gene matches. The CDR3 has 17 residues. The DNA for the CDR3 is TGTGCCAGCAGCCCCCGACCGACAGGGGGCTCTGGAAACACCATATATTTT. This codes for CASSPRPTGGSGNTIYF. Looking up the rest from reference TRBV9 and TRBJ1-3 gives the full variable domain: DSGVTQTPKHLITATGQRVTLRCSPRSGDLSVYWYQQSLDQGLQFLIQYYNGEERAKGNILERFSAQQFPDLHSELNLSSLELGDSALYFCASSPRPTGGSGNTIYFGEGSWLTVV.

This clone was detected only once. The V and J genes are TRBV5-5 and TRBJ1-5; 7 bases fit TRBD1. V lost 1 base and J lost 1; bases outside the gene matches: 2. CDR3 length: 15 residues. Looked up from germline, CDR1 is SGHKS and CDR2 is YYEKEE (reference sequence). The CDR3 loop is CASSLWGQSNQPQHF. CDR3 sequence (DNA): TGTGCCAGCAGCTTGTGGGGACAGAGCAATCAGCCCCAGCATTTT.

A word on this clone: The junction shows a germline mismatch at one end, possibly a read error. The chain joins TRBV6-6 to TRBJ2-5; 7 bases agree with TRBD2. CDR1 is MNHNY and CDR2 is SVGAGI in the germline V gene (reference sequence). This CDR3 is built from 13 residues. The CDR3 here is CATRSSGEEAQYF. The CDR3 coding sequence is TGTGCCACCCGGTCAAGCGGGGAAGAGGCCCAGTACTTC.

The CDR3 sequence: CASSLPGFDNQPQHF. The CDR3 nucleotides are TGTGCCAGCAGTTTGCCCGGGTTTGACAATCAGCCCCAGCATTTT. The rearrangement joins TRBV28 to TRBJ1-5; D unclear. V dropped 3 bases and J dropped 3 bases, with 12 bases sitting between them. Per the germline V gene, CDR1 is MDHEN and CDR2 is SYDVKM. This CDR3 has 15 amino acids.

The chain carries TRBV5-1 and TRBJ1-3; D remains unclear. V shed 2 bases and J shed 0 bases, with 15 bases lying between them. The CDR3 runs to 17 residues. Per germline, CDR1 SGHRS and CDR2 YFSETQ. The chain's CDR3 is CASSLSLSVISGNTIYF. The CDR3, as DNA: TGCGCCAGCAGCTTATCACTATCGGTAATCTCTGGAAACACCATATATTTT. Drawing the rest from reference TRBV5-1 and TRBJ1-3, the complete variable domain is KAGVTQTPRYLIKTRGQQVTLSCSPISGHRSVSWYQQTPGQGLQFLFEYFSETQRNKGNFPGRFSGRQFSNSRSEMNVSTLELGDSALYLCASSLSLSVISGNTIYFGEGSWLTVV.

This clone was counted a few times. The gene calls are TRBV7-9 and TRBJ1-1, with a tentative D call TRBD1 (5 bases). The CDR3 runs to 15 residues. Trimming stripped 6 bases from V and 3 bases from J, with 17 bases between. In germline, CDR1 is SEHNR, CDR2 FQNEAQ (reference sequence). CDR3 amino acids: CASSAGNPRDTEAFF. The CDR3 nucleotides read TGTGCCAGCAGTGCAGGGAACCCCCGGGACACTGAAGCTTTCTTT.

The DNA of the CDR3 is TGTGCCAGCAGTGACCGGGGGGACGACTACGAGCAGTACTTC. Translation: CASSDRGDDYEQYF. The chain couples TRBV25-1 to TRBJ2-5; 7 nucleotides align to TRBD2. With the DNA end fitting TRBJ2-7 better, the J assignment may be wrong. There are 14 residues in the CDR3. The germline V gene has CDR1 MGHDK and CDR2 SYGVNS.

CDR3 sequence reads: CAGGLAHTQYF. The CDR3, as DNA: TGTGCCGGGGGACTAGCGCATACGCAGTATTTT. The chain couples TRBV6-1 to TRBJ2-3, with 10 nucleotides matching TRBD2. Trimming removed 11 bases from V and 7 bases from J; junction bases left unmatched: 3. Germline-derived CDR1 and CDR2 are MNHNS and SASEGT. This CDR3 comprises 11 residues.

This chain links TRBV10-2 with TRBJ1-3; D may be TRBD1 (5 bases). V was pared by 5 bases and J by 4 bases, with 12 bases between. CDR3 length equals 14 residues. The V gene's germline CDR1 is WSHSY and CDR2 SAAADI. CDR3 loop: CASSPGLGGNTIYF. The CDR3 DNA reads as TGCGCCAGCAGTCCGGGACTCGGAGGAAACACCATATATTTT.

DNA for the CDR3: TGTGCCAGCACCTTAACACCGTATAATTCACCCCTCCACTTT. Residues: CASTLTPYNSPLHF. The chain employs TRBV6-6 and TRBJ1-6; no clear D gene. V was shortened by 7 bases and J by 4 bases, with 11 bases between the two germline ends. The germline gives CDR1 MNHNY, CDR2 SVGAGI (reference sequence). CDR3 length: 14 residues.

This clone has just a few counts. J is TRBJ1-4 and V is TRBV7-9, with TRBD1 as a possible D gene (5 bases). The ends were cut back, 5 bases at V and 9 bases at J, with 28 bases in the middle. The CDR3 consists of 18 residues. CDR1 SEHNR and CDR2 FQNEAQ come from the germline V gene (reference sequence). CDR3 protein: CASSPRVTTTQGLQKLFF. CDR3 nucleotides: TGTGCCAGCAGCCCAAGAGTAACCACGACGCAGGGACTTCAAAAACTGTTTTTT.

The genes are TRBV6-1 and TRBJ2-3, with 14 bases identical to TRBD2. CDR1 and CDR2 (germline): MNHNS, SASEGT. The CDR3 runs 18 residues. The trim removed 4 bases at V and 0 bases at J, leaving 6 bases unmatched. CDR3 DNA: TGTGCCAGCAGTGCGACTAGCGGGGGGGCCCCTAGCACAGATACGCAGTATTTT. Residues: CASSATSGGAPSTDTQYF.

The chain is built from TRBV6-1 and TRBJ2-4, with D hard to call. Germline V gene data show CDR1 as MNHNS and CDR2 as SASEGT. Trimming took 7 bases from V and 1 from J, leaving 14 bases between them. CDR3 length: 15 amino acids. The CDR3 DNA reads TGTGCCAGCACCGAATTACGGGTCGCCAAAAACATTCAGTACTTC. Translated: CASTELRVAKNIQYF.

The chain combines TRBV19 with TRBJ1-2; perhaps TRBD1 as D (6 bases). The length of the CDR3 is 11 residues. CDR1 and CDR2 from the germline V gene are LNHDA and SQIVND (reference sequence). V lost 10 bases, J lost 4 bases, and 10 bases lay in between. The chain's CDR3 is CATPDSYGYTF. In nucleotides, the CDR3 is TGTGCCACTCCGGACAGCTATGGCTACACCTTC.

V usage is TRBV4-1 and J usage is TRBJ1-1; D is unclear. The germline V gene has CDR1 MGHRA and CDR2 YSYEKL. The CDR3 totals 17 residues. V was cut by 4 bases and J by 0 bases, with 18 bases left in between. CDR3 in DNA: TGCGCCAGCAGCCGGTCGGGAGGGTCTAATATGAACACTGAAGCTTTCTTT. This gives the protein CASSRSGGSNMNTEAFF.

The CDR3 bases are TGTGCCAGCAGTGAAGCGCTTACTAGCGGGAAAAATGAGCAGTTCTTC. It yields the protein CASSEALTSGKNEQFF. J is TRBJ2-1 and V is TRBV2; 10 bases are shared with TRBD2. CDR3 length equals 16 residues. Germline trimming cut 0 bases from V and 7 bases from J; bases unmatched to any gene: 6. Germline CDR1 reads SNHLY; CDR2 reads FYNNEI.

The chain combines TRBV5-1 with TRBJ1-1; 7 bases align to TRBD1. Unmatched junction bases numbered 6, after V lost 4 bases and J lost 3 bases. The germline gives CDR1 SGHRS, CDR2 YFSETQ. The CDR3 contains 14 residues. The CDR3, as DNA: TGCGCCAGCAGCCCCGGACAGGCGGACACTGAAGCTTTCTTT. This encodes CASSPGQADTEAFF. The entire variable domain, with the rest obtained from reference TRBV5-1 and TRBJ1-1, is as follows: KAGVTQTPRYLIKTRGQQVTLSCSPISGHRSVSWYQQTPGQGLQFLFEYFSETQRNKGNFPGRFSGRQFSNSRSEMNVSTLELGDSALYLCASSPGQADTEAFFGQGTRLTVV.

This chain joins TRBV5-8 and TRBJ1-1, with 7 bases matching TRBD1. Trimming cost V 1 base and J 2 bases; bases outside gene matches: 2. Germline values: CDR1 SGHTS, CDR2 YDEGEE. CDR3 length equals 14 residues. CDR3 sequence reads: CASSLHRGNTEAFF. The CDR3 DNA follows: TGTGCCAGCAGCTTGCACAGGGGAAACACTGAAGCTTTCTTT.

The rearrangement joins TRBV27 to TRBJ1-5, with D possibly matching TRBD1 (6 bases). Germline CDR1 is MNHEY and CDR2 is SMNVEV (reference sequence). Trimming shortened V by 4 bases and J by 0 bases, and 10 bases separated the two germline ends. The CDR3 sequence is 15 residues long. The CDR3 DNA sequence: TGTGCCAGCAGTTGGGCAGGGGATAGCAATCAGCCCCAGCATTTT. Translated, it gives CASSWAGDSNQPQHF.

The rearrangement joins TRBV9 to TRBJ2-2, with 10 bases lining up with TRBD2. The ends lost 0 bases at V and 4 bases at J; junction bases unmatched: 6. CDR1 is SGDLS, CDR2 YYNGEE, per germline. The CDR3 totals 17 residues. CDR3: CASSVAGASGSTGELFF. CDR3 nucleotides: TGTGCCAGCAGCGTAGCGGGGGCTAGCGGGAGCACCGGGGAGCTGTTTTTT.

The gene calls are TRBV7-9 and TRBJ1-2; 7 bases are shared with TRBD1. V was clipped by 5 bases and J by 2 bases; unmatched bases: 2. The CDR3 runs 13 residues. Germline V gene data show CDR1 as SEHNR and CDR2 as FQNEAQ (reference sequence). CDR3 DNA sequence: TGTGCCAGCAGCCACAGGGGAAACTATGGCTACACCTTC. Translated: CASSHRGNYGYTF.

This CDR3 reads CASSLGGGPPYEQYF. In DNA, the CDR3 is TGTGCCAGCAGCTTAGGAGGGGGCCCCCCCTACGAGCAGTACTTC. V gene TRBV5-6 combines with J gene TRBJ2-7, with D perhaps matching TRBD1 (7 bases). CDR3 size: 15 residues. CDR1 is SGHDT, CDR2 YYEEEE, per germline. Trimming removed 2 bases from V and 2 bases from J, with 14 bases in between.

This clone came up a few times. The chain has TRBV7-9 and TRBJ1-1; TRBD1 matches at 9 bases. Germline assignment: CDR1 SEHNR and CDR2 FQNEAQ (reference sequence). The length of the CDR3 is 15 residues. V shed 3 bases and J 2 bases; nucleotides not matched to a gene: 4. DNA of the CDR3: TGTGCCAGCAGCTTGGGACAGGGCCAAAACACTGAAGCTTTCTTT. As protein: CASSLGQGQNTEAFF.

DNA of the CDR3: TGTGCCAGCAGCTTAAGGGCGGGAGGGTTGTGGAGCTCCTACAATGAGCAGTTCTTC. It codes for CASSLRAGGLWSSYNEQFF. The rearrangement uses TRBV5-6 and TRBJ2-1, with 9 bases identical to TRBD2. V shed 2 bases, J shed 0 bases, and the junction held 12 bases outside the gene matches. CDR1 is SGHDT and CDR2 is YYEEEE in the germline V gene. CDR3 length equals 19 residues. Using reference TRBV5-6 and TRBJ2-1 for the parts outside the CDR3, the full variable domain is DAGVTQSPTHLIKTRGQQVTLRCSPKSGHDTVSWYQQALGQGPQFIFQYYEEEERQRGNFPDRFSGHQFPNYSSELNVNALLLGDSALYLCASSLRAGGLWSSYNEQFFGPGTRLTVL.